The 15 T cell receptor beta chains given below trace back to one sample, sequenced in a study of cytomegalovirus exposure and HLA in healthy donors. Primers included in the PCR were 60 Vbeta and 13 Jbeta primers. Profiled with immunoSEQ multiplex PCR; TCRdb holds only in-frame clones, not every one. The table lists about 160,000 clones, approximately 78% of them singletons. Source material: PBMCs. Source of these receptors: a woman in her thirties in good health and CMV-seropositive.

This clone has a handful of counts. V usage is TRBV19 and J usage is TRBJ1-5; D is perhaps TRBD1 (6 bases). The V end was cut by 4 bases, the J end by 5 bases, with 18 bases between. This CDR3 contains 16 residues. Germline V gene lookup returns CDR1 LNHDA and CDR2 SQIVND (reference sequence). CDR3 DNA: TGTGCCAGTAGTAAAGATACGCAGGGGATATATCAGCCCCAGCATTTT. The encoded protein is CASSKDTQGIYQPQHF.

The rearrangement uses TRBV29-1 and TRBJ2-5, with TRBD2 identical over 11 bases. The junction had 12 bases not matched to a gene; V was cut back by 7 bases and J by 5 bases. This CDR3 is 15 amino acids long. Looked up from germline, CDR1 is SQVTM and CDR2 is ANQGSEA. The CDR3: CSATGLAGARETQYF. The CDR3 DNA reads TGCAGCGCTACCGGACTAGCGGGCGCAAGGGAGACCCAGTACTTC.

The CDR3: CASGATGNNEQFF. Written as DNA, the CDR3 is TGTGCCAGCGGGGCGACGGGCAACAATGAGCAGTTCTTC. The chain has TRBV25-1 and TRBJ2-1; D perhaps matches TRBD1 (5 bases). Per the germline V gene, CDR1 is MGHDK and CDR2 is SYGVNS. The CDR3 consists of 13 residues. The V end was cut by 8 bases, the J end by 5 bases, with 13 bases between.

This chain links TRBV21-1 with TRBJ1-5; the DNA was not compared with TRBD1, the D call given in the table. TRBV21-1 is classified as a pseudogene. The CDR3 runs 16 residues. CDR3 residues: CASSKFDRAQSQPQHF. In DNA, the CDR3 is TGTGCCAGCAGCAAATTCGACAGGGCCCAGAGTCAGCCCCAGCATTTT.

V gene TRBV27 combines with J gene TRBJ1-6; D might be TRBD1 (5 bases). Germline CDR1 reads MNHEY; CDR2 reads SMNVEV (reference sequence). The CDR3 is made up of 17 amino acids. V lost 3 bases, J lost 7 bases, and 19 bases lay in between. This CDR3 reads CASSFLTWSRTNSPLHF. The DNA of the CDR3 is TGTGCCAGCAGTTTCCTCACGTGGAGTAGGACAAATTCACCCCTCCACTTT.

This clone showed up just once. V usage is TRBV7-9 and J usage is TRBJ2-1; 7 nucleotides align to TRBD1. With 2 bases clipped from V and 0 bases from J, the junction kept 4 bases outside the gene matches. The CDR3 loop spans 16 amino acids. Germline CDR1 SEHNR, CDR2 FQNEAQ (reference sequence). The CDR3 spells CASSLPRQGSYNEQFF. As DNA, the CDR3 is TGTGCCAGCAGCTTACCTCGACAGGGCTCCTACAATGAGCAGTTCTTC.

The chain carries TRBV5-1 and TRBJ1-5, with 7 nucleotides matching TRBD1. Germline V gene lookup returns CDR1 SGHRS and CDR2 YFSETQ. J was trimmed by 3 bases and V by 0 bases; bases with no gene match: 3. This CDR3 is 15 amino acids long. For the CDR3, the DNA is TGCGCCAGCAGCTTGGAGGGACAGCTCAATCAGCCCCAGCATTTT. As protein: CASSLEGQLNQPQHF.

The rearrangement links TRBV9 to TRBJ1-1; 7 bases fit TRBD1. In germline, CDR1 is SGDLS, CDR2 YYNGEE. The CDR3 contains 14 residues. V shed 3 bases, J shed 3 bases, and the junction held 5 bases outside the gene matches. The CDR3 bases are TGTGCCAGCAGCGCGACAGGGATTGACACTGAAGCTTTCTTT. It translates to CASSATGIDTEAFF.

The chain uses TRBV27 and TRBJ1-6, with D uncertain. In germline, CDR1 is MNHEY, CDR2 SMNVEV (reference sequence). The CDR3 runs 15 residues. Between the trimmed V and J ends, which lost 6 bases and 2 bases, there was a span of 11 bases. CDR3 DNA sequence: TGTGCCAGCAGCCCCATCGGGACCTATAATTCACCCCTCCACTTT. It encodes CASSPIGTYNSPLHF.

This chain uses TRBV7-9 with TRBJ2-7, with D hard to call. Germline V CDR1 and CDR2: SEHNR, FQNEAQ (reference sequence). This CDR3 has 11 residues. V lost 5 bases and J lost 0, with 2 bases in between. The CDR3 DNA reads as TGTGCCAGCAGCCTCTCCTACGAGCAGTACTTC. It translates to CASSLSYEQYF.

The rearrangement uses TRBV6-6 and TRBJ1-2; 9 nucleotides agree with TRBD1. Germline-derived CDR1 and CDR2 are MNHNY and SVGAGI (reference sequence). The V segment lost 2 bases and the J segment 4 bases; nucleotides outside the gene matches: 5. The CDR3 consists of 15 residues. CDR3 in amino acids: CASSYGDRVTYGYTF. CDR3 coding DNA: TGTGCCAGCAGTTACGGGGACAGGGTAACCTATGGCTACACCTTC.

The chain employs TRBV6-4 and TRBJ1-1; no clear D. V lost 8 bases, J lost 1 base, and 14 bases lay in between. This CDR3 contains 14 residues. CDR1 is MRHNA and CDR2 is SNTAGT in the germline V gene. The CDR3 protein is CASAPSEENTEAFF. The DNA of the CDR3 is TGTGCCAGCGCTCCCTCCGAGGAGAACACTGAAGCTTTCTTT.

This clone has a handful of counts. This chain links TRBV2 with TRBJ2-7, with TRBD1 matching over 9 bases. The CDR3 runs 13 residues. Trimming at V came to 5 bases and at J to 6 bases, leaving 5 bases not matched to a gene. Germline V gene sequence: CDR1 SNHLY, CDR2 FYNNEI. The CDR3 DNA reads TGTGCCAGCAGTCGGACAGGGGAAGGCGAGCAGTACTTC. It is translated as CASSRTGEGEQYF. Full variable domain (rest looked up from reference TRBV2 and TRBJ2-7): EPEVTQTPSHQVTQMGQEVILRCVPISNHLYFYWYRQILGQKVEFLVSFYNNEISEKSEIFDDQFSVERPDGSNFTLKIRSTKLEDSAMYFCASSRTGEGEQYFGPGTRLTVT.

The rearrangement uses TRBV30 and TRBJ1-6, with D possibly being TRBD1 (6 bases). This CDR3 has 17 residues. Trimming pared 3 bases from V and 5 bases from J, leaving 20 bases between. Germline CDR1 is GTSNPN and CDR2 is SVGIG (reference sequence). This CDR3 is CAWRTTGTNYDNSPLHF. CDR3 DNA sequence: TGTGCCTGGAGAACCACCGGGACAAATTATGATAATTCACCCCTCCACTTT.

The chain couples TRBV7-2 to TRBJ2-5; the D gene is possibly TRBD1 (7 bases). V shed 3 bases and J shed 1 base, with 12 bases lying between them. CDR1 is SGHTA and CDR2 is FQGNSA in the germline V gene. CDR3 length: 15 amino acids. Written as DNA, the CDR3 is TGTGCCAGCAGCTTGGGCGGGACAGCCCAAGAGACCCAGTACTTC. This encodes CASSLGGTAQETQYF.